Given below is one T cell receptor (beta chain) in context. Antigen unknown. The data were obtained in a study of T cell responses to AZD1222 COVID-19 vaccine. Sequencing used immunoSEQ multiplex PCR; TCRdb keeps in-frame clones, though not all of them. The sample gives about 180,000 clones, over 90% of which show up once; around 1.9% is in the top ten. Pooling covered second doses at about 4 or about 12 weeks. Study-wide results and caveats: Among the donors, most were white British and more were female, and clonal diversity was possibly underestimated. Sampling captured repertoires only after the peak T cell response.

The CDR3 totals 11 residues. With 9 bases removed from V and 0 bases from J, the gap between germline ends came to 3 bases. Looked up from germline, CDR1 is KGHDR and CDR2 is SFDVKD. The specimen comprised peripheral blood, sampled 28 days after the second AZD1222 dose. V is TRBV24-1 and J is TRBJ2-3; D is uncertain. This receptor was identified in an adult who received the AZD1222 COVID-19 vaccine. The CDR3 sequence is CATPSTDTQYF. The CDR3 nucleotides read TGTGCCACCCCGAGCACAGATACGCAGTATTTT.